A selection of T cell receptor beta chains follows, all from one sample in a study. Method: immunoSEQ multiplex PCR; TCRdb's copy keeps in-frame clones and lacks some. The sample holds 60,000 to 85,000 clones, just over 90% seen once. Sequences were obtained from PBMCs. The receptors were gathered from a man aged 40-50 years with rheumatoid arthritis. CDR3s include the opening cysteine and the closing phenylalanine or tryptophan. The D gene is left open where the match is weak. The size of a clone is reported for some rows only, either as once, few or many, or as a class for expanded clones.

clone_size: .
v_call: TRBV14
j_call: TRBJ2-1
d_call: .
cdr3_aa: CASSQNRGLRSNEQFF
cdr3_nt: TGTGCCAGCAGCCAAAACCGGGGACTCAGGTCCAATGAGCAGTTCTTC

clone_size: .
v_call: TRBV7-2
j_call: TRBJ1-1
d_call: .
cdr3_aa: CASSLARRGTLNTEAFF
cdr3_nt: TGTGCCAGCAGCTTAGCGCGGAGGGGGACGCTGAACACTGAAGCTTTCTTT

clone_size: once
v_call: TRBV15
j_call: TRBJ2-5
d_call: .
cdr3_aa: CATSSTGRVETQYF
cdr3_nt: TGTGCCACCAGCAGCACAGGGCGGGTCGAGACCCAGTACTTC

clone_size: .
v_call: TRBV29-1
j_call: TRBJ1-5
d_call: .
cdr3_aa: CSVRDSNQPQHF
cdr3_nt: TGCAGCGTTAGGGACAGCAATCAGCCCCAGCATTTT

clone_size: .
v_call: TRBV14
j_call: TRBJ1-1
d_call: .
cdr3_aa: CASSRALNTEAFF
cdr3_nt: TGTGCCAGCAGCCGAGCCCTGAACACTGAAGCTTTCTTT

clone_size: once
v_call: TRBV18
j_call: TRBJ1-6
d_call: TRBD1
cdr3_aa: CASSRGTVRDSPLHF
cdr3_nt: TGTGCCAGCTCACGGGGGACAGTTCGGGATTCACCCCTCCACTTT

clone_size: .
v_call: TRBV6-2/TRBV6-3
j_call: TRBJ2-5
d_call: TRBD2
cdr3_aa: CASSYYRGFRELAGEETQYF
cdr3_nt: TGTGCCAGCAGTTACTACAGGGGATTCCGAGAACTAGCGGGAGAAGAGACCCAGTACTTC

clone_size: .
v_call: TRBV6-5
j_call: TRBJ1-2
d_call: .
cdr3_aa: CASSYSKAVNYGYTF
cdr3_nt: TGTGCCAGCAGTTACTCGAAGGCCGTTAACTATGGCTACACCTTC

clone_size: .
v_call: TRBV12-5
j_call: TRBJ1-2
d_call: TRBD1
cdr3_aa: CASGRDSAYYGYTF
cdr3_nt: TGTGCTAGTGGTCGGGACAGCGCCTACTATGGCTACACCTTC

clone_size: once
v_call: TRBV5-8
j_call: TRBJ1-3
d_call: .
cdr3_aa: CASSLGGRYGNTIYF
cdr3_nt: TGTGCCAGCAGCTTGGGGGGACGGTATGGAAACACCATATATTTT